One sample yielded the 10 T cell receptor beta chains listed below, sequenced in a study of cytomegalovirus exposure and HLA in healthy donors. Amplification used 60 Vbeta primers and 13 Jbeta primers. Profiling relied on immunoSEQ multiplex PCR, and the TCRdb table lists in-frame clones only, not all of them. The table gives roughly 140,000 clones; the top ten clones make up 2.7% of it. The sequenced material came from PBMCs. The receptors were gathered from a middle-aged man in good health and CMV-seronegative.

The rearrangement joins TRBV7-9 to TRBJ2-2, with 8 bases lining up with TRBD2. Germline V gene data show CDR1 as SEHNR and CDR2 as FQNEAQ (reference sequence). V lost 5 bases to trimming and J lost 1 base; unmatched junction nucleotides: 3. The CDR3 is 15 residues long. The chain's CDR3 is CASSGGGLNTGELFF. The CDR3, as DNA: TGTGCCAGCAGCGGCGGGGGGCTGAACACCGGGGAGCTGTTTTTT. Full variable domain (remainder filled in from reference TRBV7-9 and TRBJ2-2): DTGVSQNPRHKITKRGQNVTFRCDPISEHNRLYWYRQTLGQGPEFLTYFQNEAQLEKSRLLSDRFSAERPKGSFSTLEIQRTEQGDSAMYLCASSGGGLNTGELFFGEGSRLTVL.

The J gene is TRBJ2-7, the V gene TRBV2; D may be TRBD1 (6 bases). Germline-derived CDR1 and CDR2 are SNHLY and FYNNEI. Trimming removed 2 bases from V and 3 bases from J, with 8 bases in between. The CDR3 sequence is 13 residues long. CDR3 residues: CASSEYRDYEQYF. In DNA form, the CDR3 reads TGTGCCAGCAGTGAATACAGGGACTACGAGCAGTACTTC.

V is TRBV7-2 and J is TRBJ2-4, with D possibly being TRBD1 (6 bases). The CDR3 runs to 16 residues. Germline assignment: CDR1 SGHTA and CDR2 FQGNSA. Trimming took off 2 bases at V and 0 bases at J, with 11 bases between the two ends. The CDR3 bases are TGTGCCAGCAGCTTAAGAACAGGGATAGCCAAAAACATTCAGTACTTC. This encodes CASSLRTGIAKNIQYF.

As regards this clone: The germline gene is not matched at one end of the junction; a read error may be the cause. Distinct nucleotide sequences in the sample also encode this CDR3. This chain links TRBV4-1 with TRBJ2-7; possibly TRBD1 for D (7 bases). The germline gives CDR1 MGHRA, CDR2 YSYEKL. The CDR3 sequence is 15 residues long. The CDR3 spells CASSQLQGILREQYF. CDR3 DNA: TGCGCCAGCAGCCAGCTACAGGGGATCCTACGGGAGCAGTACTTT.

The chain combines TRBV7-2 with TRBJ1-2; D is perhaps TRBD1 (5 bases). Trimming shortened V by 2 bases and J by 0 bases, and 13 bases separated the two germline ends. Germline V gene lookup returns CDR1 SGHTA and CDR2 FQGNSA. The CDR3 is 16 amino acids. Here the CDR3 reads CASSLSGGWANYGYTF. The DNA for the CDR3 is TGTGCCAGCAGCTTATCGGGGGGATGGGCTAACTATGGCTACACCTTC.

This sequence joins TRBV28 and TRBJ2-5; D might be TRBD1 (6 bases). The CDR3 is 14 residues long. V was shortened by 9 bases and J by 5 bases, with 19 bases between the two germline ends. CDR1 and CDR2 (germline): MDHEN, SYDVKM. In nucleotides, the CDR3 is TGTGCCAGTTTCGGTAGGGGGTCGGGGGAGACCCAGTACTTC. It codes for CASFGRGSGETQYF.

The V gene is TRBV28, the J gene TRBJ2-5; D call uncertain. V was clipped by 6 bases and J by 4 bases, with 12 bases between them. The CDR3 covers 13 residues. Germline CDR1 reads MDHEN; CDR2 reads SYDVKM. The CDR3 coding sequence is TGTGCCAGCAGCCGCCGACTGGTAGAGACCCAGTACTTC. It codes for CASSRRLVETQYF. Using reference TRBV28 and TRBJ2-5 for the parts outside the CDR3, the full variable domain is DVKVTQSSRYLVKRTGEKVFLECVQDMDHENMFWYRQDPGLGLRLIYFSYDVKMKEKGDIPEGYSVSREKKERFSLILESASTNQTSMYLCASSRRLVETQYFGPGTRLLVL.

V and J are TRBV4-1 and TRBJ1-1; weak D call: TRBD1 (6 bases). The CDR3 sequence is 13 residues long. V was clipped by 0 bases and J by 8 bases, with 10 bases between them. Germline V CDR1 and CDR2: MGHRA, YSYEKL. The CDR3 spells CASSQETGAEAFF. The CDR3 region has the DNA TGCGCCAGCAGCCAAGAGACAGGCGCCGAAGCTTTCTTT.

The chain recombines TRBV6-1 with TRBJ1-5, with 8 bases lining up with TRBD1. Trimming removed 7 bases from V and 7 bases from J; junction bases left unmatched: 12. This CDR3 is built from 15 residues. Looked up from germline, CDR1 is MNHNS and CDR2 is SASEGT. The CDR3 bases are TGTGCCAGCACTTGGGACAGGCGGGCAGGGCAGCCCCAGCATTTT. Its translation is CASTWDRRAGQPQHF.

This rearrangement joins TRBV7-9 to TRBJ2-6; D remains unclear. The germline V gene has CDR1 SEHNR and CDR2 FQNEAQ (reference sequence). The CDR3 runs to 14 residues. The V and J ends lost 7 bases and 1 base respectively, with 8 bases between them. The CDR3, as DNA: TGTGCCAGCATTGAACTGTCTGGGGCCAACGTCCTGACTTTC. Encoded protein: CASIELSGANVLTF.